This entry describes one TCR beta chain. Its antigen is unknown. This CDR3 has 17 amino acids. Trimming took 1 base from V and 0 from J, leaving 16 bases between them. Germline V gene sequence: CDR1 SEHNR, CDR2 FQNEAQ (reference sequence). The nonmyeloablative bone marrow transplants came from related graft donors, with transient mixed chimerism. Unstimulated Tregs (CD4+CD25+CD127-) and CD4+CD25- non-Tregs were sorted from PBMCs. The sample originates from a study of Tregs in tolerant kidney transplant recipients. Study observations and caveats: For some patients, primers changed over time, blocking nucleotide-level comparison. Antigen-driven expansion was suggested because donor-specific Tregs expanded more than all Tregs in tolerant patients. Tregs expanded with activated donor B cells seemed most donor-specific.

Libraries were prepared by immunoSEQ multiplex PCR; TCRdb keeps only in-frame clonotypes and omits some of them. The sample lists about 50,000 clones, approximately 89% occurring once. The sequenced sample was CD8+ T cells from blood (PBMCs), obtained 12 months after the transplant. This TCR came from a human patient who received a combined kidney and bone marrow transplant. Some T cells may be graft donor cells. This rearrangement joins TRBV7-9 to TRBJ2-7, with a tentative D call TRBD1 (6 bases). CDR3 coding DNA: TGTGCCAGCAGCTTAGGGGCCAGGGACACCAGCTCCTACGAGCAGTACTTC. This encodes CASSLGARDTSSYEQYF.